Following are 32 T cell receptor beta chains from one sample sequenced in a study of cytomegalovirus exposure and HLA in healthy donors. PCR was performed using 60 Vbeta and 13 Jbeta primers. The assay was immunoSEQ multiplex PCR, and TCRdb's table has in-frame clones only and misses some. The sample has just under 65,000 clones, about four fifths seen once. The sequencing sample was made of PBMCs. The origin of the receptors is a woman aged 25 to 39 in good health and CMV-seronegative.

The genes are TRBV7-9 and TRBJ1-2, with 8 bases lining up with TRBD1. Losses at the gene ends were 4 bases for V and 7 bases for J; bases not matched to a gene: 8. Germline values: CDR1 SEHNR, CDR2 FQNEAQ (reference sequence). The CDR3 has 14 amino acids. In DNA form, the CDR3 reads TGTGCCAGCAGCTCAGGACAGGGACCAACTGGCTACACCTTC. This translates into CASSSGQGPTGYTF. The full variable domain, completed using reference TRBV7-9 and TRBJ1-2, is DTGVSQNPRHKITKRGQNVTFRCDPISEHNRLYWYRQTLGQGPEFLTYFQNEAQLEKSRLLSDRFSAERPKGSFSTLEIQRTEQGDSAMYLCASSSGQGPTGYTFGSGTRLTVV.

This chain joins TRBV10-2 and TRBJ1-2; 7 bases match TRBD1. V shed 5 bases, J shed 10 bases, and the junction held 10 bases outside the gene matches. From germline, CDR1 is WSHSY and CDR2 SAAADI. The CDR3 totals 13 residues. The CDR3 is CASSRDRVMYYTF. Here the CDR3 DNA reads TGCGCCAGCAGTCGCGACAGGGTCATGTACTACACCTTC.

This chain connects TRBV15 to TRBJ1-2, with D possibly matching TRBD1 (6 bases). Trimming took off 7 bases at V and 3 bases at J, with 9 bases between the two ends. Germline loops: CDR1 LNHNV, CDR2 YYDKDF (reference sequence). The length of the CDR3 is 12 residues. CDR3 nucleotide sequence: TGTGCCACCACGGACAGTTACTATGGCTACACCTTC. It translates to CATTDSYYGYTF.

The chain couples TRBV5-4 to TRBJ1-1; 10 bases match TRBD1. Germline CDR1 and CDR2: SGHNT and YYREEE (reference sequence). J gave up 2 bases and V 5 bases, and 6 bases lay outside the gene matches. The CDR3 extends over 15 amino acids. CDR3 loop: CASRPQTGGNTEAFF. The DNA of the CDR3 is TGTGCCAGCAGACCTCAGACAGGGGGCAACACTGAAGCTTTCTTT.

The V call is TRBV4-1, the J call TRBJ1-4; D gene ambiguous. The CDR3 loop spans 13 amino acids. Trimming removed 4 bases at V and 4 bases at J, with 7 bases between. CDR1 and CDR2 (germline): MGHRA, YSYEKL. The CDR3, as DNA: TGCGCCAGCAGCCGCCTAGTTAATGAAAAACTGTTTTTT. Protein product: CASSRLVNEKLFF.

The V gene is TRBV27, the J gene TRBJ1-1; 7 bases agree with TRBD1. The CDR3 is made up of 13 amino acids. Germline CDR1 and CDR2: MNHEY and SMNVEV (reference sequence). Trimming cost V 5 bases and J 4 bases; bases outside gene matches: 4. The CDR3 bases are TGTGCCAGCAGTCGATACAGGGGCACTGAAGCTTTCTTT. Protein product: CASSRYRGTEAFF.

The rearrangement uses TRBV4-3 and TRBJ2-7; TRBD1 matches at 10 bases. Germline CDR1 is LGHNA and CDR2 is YSLEER. With V trimmed by 3 bases and J by 3 bases, 2 bases remained unmatched. The CDR3 extends over 14 amino acids. CDR3 residues: CASSQGQGFYEQYF. The CDR3 coding sequence is TGCGCCAGCAGCCAGGGACAGGGGTTCTACGAGCAGTACTTC.

This chain links TRBV30 with TRBJ1-1, with D possibly being TRBD1 (6 bases). V lost 4 bases and J lost 1, with 13 bases in between. Germline CDR1 reads GTSNPN; CDR2 reads SVGIG (reference sequence). The length of the CDR3 is 14 residues. DNA for the CDR3: TGTGCCTGGACCTTAGACAGGCGGAACACTGAAGCTTTCTTT. Amino acids: CAWTLDRRNTEAFF.

This clone showed up just a few times. V is TRBV10-1 and J is TRBJ2-1; D gene uncertain. The CDR3 consists of 13 residues. Per the germline V gene, CDR1 is WNHNN and CDR2 is SYGVQD (reference sequence). V was pared by 4 bases and J by 4 bases, with 8 bases between. The CDR3 bases are TGCGCCAGCAGTGGGGCCAGATACAATGAGCAGTTCTTC. It codes for CASSGARYNEQFF.

This chain joins TRBV2 and TRBJ2-2, with D possibly being TRBD1 (6 bases). This CDR3 contains 13 residues. V lost 7 bases and J lost 7, with 13 bases in between. Per germline, CDR1 SNHLY and CDR2 FYNNEI. CDR3: CASKGRGGGELFF. The CDR3 nucleotides are TGTGCCAGCAAGGGCAGGGGTGGCGGGGAGCTGTTTTTT.

The V and J genes are TRBV30 and TRBJ1-1; D gene unclear. Germline V gives CDR1 GTSNPN, CDR2 SVGIG (reference sequence). Deletions cut 1 base from V and 1 base from J, with 4 bases between. This CDR3 is built from 12 residues. The CDR3 loop reads CAWSGQNTEAFF. Written as DNA, the CDR3 is TGTGCCTGGAGTGGGCAGAACACTGAAGCTTTCTTT.

The J gene is TRBJ2-7, the V gene TRBV2; TRBD2 agrees at 7 bases. CDR1 is SNHLY, CDR2 FYNNEI, per germline. The CDR3 is 17 amino acids. V trimming: 2 bases; J trimming: 1 base; junction bases outside the gene matches: 11. CDR3 coding DNA: TGTGCCAGCAGTGAACCCCGGGTAGCGGGCCTATCCTACGAGCAGTACTTC. This gives the protein CASSEPRVAGLSYEQYF.

V and J are TRBV30 and TRBJ2-1; no clear D gene. This CDR3 is 16 amino acids long. The germline V gene has CDR1 GTSNPN and CDR2 SVGIG (reference sequence). The V gene lost 1 base and the J gene lost 0 bases, with 13 bases spanning the gap. CDR3 sequence: CAWSALTRRSYNEQFF. The CDR3, as DNA: TGTGCCTGGAGTGCACTGACAAGACGCTCCTACAATGAGCAGTTCTTC. Drawing the rest from reference TRBV30 and TRBJ2-1, the complete variable domain is SQTIHQWPATLVQPVGSPLSLECTVEGTSNPNLYWYRQAAGRGLQLLFYSVGIGQISSEVPQNLSASRPQDRQFILSSKKLLLSDSGFYLCAWSALTRRSYNEQFFGPGTRLTVL.

There are a few counts of this clone. This CDR3 reads CASSEGTAGNTEAFF. CDR3 coding DNA: TGCGCCAGCAGTGAGGGAACGGCGGGGAACACTGAAGCTTTCTTT. The chain combines TRBV10-1 with TRBJ1-1, with D unclear. The CDR3 length is 15 residues. Between the trimmed V and J ends, which lost 2 bases and 1 base, there was a span of 11 bases. Germline-derived CDR1 and CDR2 are WNHNN and SYGVQD (reference sequence).

This clone occurred a few times. The chain joins TRBV18 to TRBJ1-4; 9 nucleotides align to TRBD1. The ends lost 1 base at V and 6 bases at J; junction bases unmatched: 3. The CDR3 is 15 residues long. Germline-derived CDR1 and CDR2 are KGHSH and LQKENI. The CDR3 nucleotides read TGTGCCAGCTCACCACTGGGACAGGGAGATGAAAAACTGTTTTTT. Encoded protein: CASSPLGQGDEKLFF.

The chain carries TRBV9 and TRBJ2-7, with no clear D. Germline V CDR1 and CDR2: SGDLS, YYNGEE. V lost 0 bases, J lost 3 bases, and 10 bases lay in between. The CDR3 sequence is 14 residues long. The CDR3 DNA is TGTGCCAGCAGCGTAGGAGGCGCCCACTACGAGCAGTACTTC. It encodes CASSVGGAHYEQYF.

The chain couples TRBV30 to TRBJ2-1; 7 bases agree with TRBD2. Germline-derived CDR1 and CDR2 are GTSNPN and SVGIG (reference sequence). This CDR3 has 14 residues. V lost 3 bases and J lost 5; bases outside the gene matches: 7. DNA for the CDR3: TGTGCCTGGAGGGGGGGGACGCAGGACAATGAGCAGTTCTTC. It yields the protein CAWRGGTQDNEQFF.

The rearrangement links TRBV29-1 to TRBJ1-2; 8 bases agree with TRBD1. Germline V gene lookup returns CDR1 SQVTM and CDR2 ANQGSEA. The length of the CDR3 is 14 residues. The V gene end was trimmed by 6 bases and the J gene end by 4 bases; junction bases not matched to a gene: 10. This chain's CDR3 is CSVRGRGQPYGYTF. For the CDR3, the DNA is TGCAGCGTGAGGGGCAGGGGGCAACCCTATGGCTACACCTTC.

CDR3 coding DNA: TGTGCCTGGAGTGTAGTACTCGGTGTCGATGAGCAGTTCTTC. Its translation: CAWSVVLGVDEQFF. V gene TRBV30 combines with J gene TRBJ2-1; D ambiguous. With 0 bases removed from V and 8 bases from J, the gap between germline ends came to 14 bases. This CDR3 is 14 amino acids long. CDR1 is GTSNPN and CDR2 is SVGIG in the germline V gene (reference sequence).

V usage is TRBV7-2 and J usage is TRBJ1-2, with D possibly matching TRBD1 (5 bases). CDR3 length equals 15 residues. Trimming took off 1 base at V and 5 bases at J, with 14 bases between the two ends. CDR1 and CDR2 (germline): SGHTA, FQGNSA. In DNA form, the CDR3 reads TGTGCCAGCAGCTTAGTTTGGGGGGAAGCTTATGGCTACACCTTC. As protein: CASSLVWGEAYGYTF.

The chain employs TRBV27 and TRBJ2-7; 10 nucleotides align to TRBD1. The germline V gene encodes CDR1 MNHEY and CDR2 SMNVEV (reference sequence). Trimming cost V 4 bases and J 2 bases; bases outside gene matches: 2. The CDR3 contains 14 residues. In DNA, the CDR3 is TGTGCCAGCAGTTGGACAGGGGGGCCCTACGAGCAGTACTTC. Translation: CASSWTGGPYEQYF.

The genes are TRBV27 and TRBJ2-1; possibly TRBD2 for D (6 bases). The CDR3 covers 13 residues. The V gene's germline CDR1 is MNHEY and CDR2 SMNVEV (reference sequence). Trimming took off 5 bases at V and 8 bases at J, with 13 bases between the two ends. The CDR3 region is CASSLGRRDEQFF. DNA of the CDR3: TGTGCCAGCAGTCTGGGGAGGCGGGATGAGCAGTTCTTC.

The table lists this clone with a count of one. The chain links TRBV7-9 to TRBJ1-2, with D perhaps matching TRBD1 (6 bases). V was pared by 6 bases and J by 0 bases, with 11 bases between. The CDR3 totals 14 residues. Germline assignment: CDR1 SEHNR and CDR2 FQNEAQ (reference sequence). The CDR3: CASSPRTANYGYTF. CDR3 in DNA: TGTGCCAGCAGTCCCCGGACAGCTAACTATGGCTACACCTTC.

The genes are TRBV30 and TRBJ1-1, with TRBD1 matching over 9 bases. CDR1 and CDR2 (germline): GTSNPN, SVGIG (reference sequence). This CDR3 is 13 amino acids long. Trimming removed 3 bases from V and 2 bases from J; junction bases left unmatched: 1. The chain's CDR3 is CAWRGQGNTEAFF. In DNA form, the CDR3 reads TGTGCCTGGAGGGGACAGGGAAACACTGAAGCTTTCTTT.

The J gene is TRBJ2-2, the V gene TRBV9; TRBD1 aligns across 8 bases. Trimming cost V 4 bases and J 3 bases; bases outside gene matches: 8. The CDR3 is 16 residues long. In germline, CDR1 is SGDLS, CDR2 YYNGEE. This chain's CDR3 is CASSPRGTGHTGELFF. The DNA of the CDR3 is TGTGCCAGCAGCCCCCGGGGGACAGGACACACCGGGGAGCTGTTTTTT.

J is TRBJ1-5 and V is TRBV6-5; 9 bases map to TRBD1. V lost 6 bases to trimming and J lost 3 bases; unmatched junction nucleotides: 6. Germline CDR1 MNHEY, CDR2 SVGAGI. The CDR3 length is 15 residues. Here the CDR3 reads CASSLQGASNQPQHF. In DNA form, the CDR3 reads TGTGCCAGCAGCCTACAGGGGGCGTCCAATCAGCCCCAGCATTTT.

This sequence joins TRBV29-1 and TRBJ2-1; D perhaps matches TRBD1 (6 bases). CDR1 and CDR2 (germline): SQVTM, ANQGSEA. The CDR3 spans 18 residues. V was cut by 4 bases and J by 0 bases, with 22 bases left in between. DNA of the CDR3: TGCAGCGTTGGGAAGTGGGGGAACACAGGGTTCTCCTACAATGAGCAGTTCTTC. This translates into CSVGKWGNTGFSYNEQFF.

This clone has a handful of counts. This rearrangement joins TRBV30 to TRBJ2-3; 12 bases match TRBD2. With 4 bases clipped from V and 5 bases from J, the junction kept 7 bases outside the gene matches. Germline V gene sequence: CDR1 GTSNPN, CDR2 SVGIG (reference sequence). The CDR3 has 15 residues. The CDR3: CAWMALAGGQDTQYF. Here the CDR3 DNA reads TGTGCCTGGATGGCCCTAGCGGGGGGGCAAGATACGCAGTATTTT.

This clone has only one observation. The V gene is TRBV27, the J gene TRBJ1-2; 9 nucleotides align to TRBD1. Germline loops: CDR1 MNHEY, CDR2 SMNVEV (reference sequence). Trimming removed 2 bases from V and 7 bases from J; junction bases left unmatched: 5. The CDR3 runs 14 residues. The CDR3 nucleotides read TGTGCCAGCAGTTTACGGGACAGGGCGGGTGGCTACACCTTC. Residues: CASSLRDRAGGYTF.

The chain uses TRBV2 and TRBJ1-5, with a possible D match to TRBD1 (5 bases). The CDR3 contains 15 residues. Germline CDR1 and CDR2: SNHLY and FYNNEI. Trimming took off 6 bases at V and 2 bases at J, with 14 bases between the two ends. CDR3 nucleotide sequence: TGTGCCAGCAGCGCCGGAGCGGGGGGCAATCAGCCCCAGCATTTT. It is translated as CASSAGAGGNQPQHF.

The chain carries TRBV7-6 and TRBJ2-5; 10 bases map to TRBD2. The CDR3 runs 13 residues. Germline loops: CDR1 SGHVS, CDR2 FNYEAQ. V lost 1 base and J lost 14; bases outside the gene matches: 7. The CDR3, as DNA: TGTGCCAGCAGCTTAGGACTAGCGGGCCAGGTTTACTTC. Residues: CASSLGLAGQVYF.

This clone was observed a few times. J is TRBJ2-1 and V is TRBV12-2; the table's D gene call, TRBD2, was not cross checked with the DNA. TRBV12-2 is labeled a pseudogene. This CDR3 has 15 residues. The CDR3 DNA reads TGTGCAAGTCGCTTACCCAGGTGGGGGGTAAATGAGCAGTTCTTC. It yields the protein CASRLPRWGVNEQFF.